The table lists the clone carrying this TCR beta chain with a few counts. This could be a read error, since a much larger clone is one nucleotide away. The data derive from a study of T-cell memory formation after mild COVID-19. Via MiXCR, TCRdb re-called the 5' RACE reads, giving one row per CDR3 protein. The profile shows roughly 400,000 distinct CDR3 sequences, roughly 18% of them singletons. The CDR3 runs to 14 residues. The germline V gene has CDR1 LNHDA and CDR2 SQIVND (reference sequence). Trimming took 2 bases from V and 3 from J, leaving 11 bases between them. The rearrangement uses TRBV19 and TRBJ2-7; D is uncertain. The sample consisted of PBMCs or a T cell subset sorted from them (not recorded which). The sequence came from a man aged 18 to 29 who had mild COVID-19 (a few samples of this study predate the infection). Cell type and time point are not known. As DNA, the CDR3 is TGTGCCAGTAGTATACGTGTATACTACTACGAGCAGTACTTC. This sequence encodes CASSIRVYYYEQYF.